This TCR beta chain was recorded in a study of shared clonotypes between healthy human individuals. Study information: The study used three CD4 naive, three CD4 memory, two CD8 naive and one CD8 memory plate per donor. The study, taken as a whole, reports: Only blood samples were collected, and tissue repertoires likely differ.

Looked up from germline, CDR1 is KGHSH and CDR2 is LQKENI. The V end lost 0 bases, the J end lost 1 base, and 7 bases lay between the germline ends. The CDR3 has 14 amino acids. Of note for this clone: Its antigen is as yet unknown. Additional DNA sequences in this sample encode the identical CDR3.

Subsets obtained from CD4+ cells comprised CD45RA+ naive and CD45RA-negative memory cells. The authors split each subset's genomic DNA evenly across several immunoSEQ plates. Data came from immunoSEQ multiplex PCR; TCRdb stores just in-frame clones and leaves some out. The sample holds 2 million to 3 million clones, around nine tenths seen once. The TCR was taken from a man aged 18 to 30 in good health. Sequencing was performed on naive CD4+ T cells sorted from blood. Specified subset: CD45RA+ positively selected. The chain uses TRBV18 and TRBJ2-7; tentatively, D is TRBD2 (5 bases). In nucleotides, the CDR3 is TGTGCCAGCTCACCACCCTCGGGGTCCTACGAGCAGTACTTC. As protein: CASSPPSGSYEQYF.